The source of this T cell receptor (beta chain) is a study of beta chain bispecific antibodies for T cell cancers (dated by TCRdb to the early 2020s). Study-wide context: Healthy donor T cells were cocultured with T cell leukemia lines and bispecific antibodies, then TRBV sequencing of surviving cells measured the depletion of each TRBV family. On the cell surface, TRBV12 (TRBV12-3) was expressed by Jurkat cells, whereas TRBV5-5 was expressed by HPB-ALL cells. The paper's findings and limits, for the study overall: Except for the targeted genes and closely related genes, all other TRBV family members appeared to be unaffected by the TRBV-directed bispecific antibodies. Each sequenced sample mixed leukemia cell line cells with normal T cells, and most targeted TRBV signal came from the leukemia cells rather than normal T cells. Relative to anti-CD19, anti-TRBV12 exposure cut the share of total TRBV signal from TRBV12-3 by about 99%, while TRBV12-4 dropped by about 40%, which was not significant. Cross-reactivity of the anti-TRBV5-5 antibody with TRBV5-6 was attributed to high sequence similarity between the two genes.

Unique molecular identifier barcodes were incorporated into the libraries and were used for clonotype quantification. Qiagen AllPrep DNA/RNA Micro kits were used to isolate total RNA, and an Agilent TapeStation was used to check RNA quality. TCR beta libraries were built by 5' RACE: cDNA synthesis followed by two PCR steps using TCR beta constant-region gene-specific primers. Sequencing of the TCR beta libraries was performed on an Illumina MiSeq platform. The authors' pipeline ran thus. Reads were processed with MIGEC, MiXCR and VDJtools. Clonotype frequency was calculated as the fraction of unique molecular identifiers assigned to a given clonotype among all unique molecular identifiers in the sample. Nonfunctional TRBV genes listed as pseudogenes or open reading frames in IMGT, such as TRBV1, TRBV12-1 and TRBV21, were excluded. TCRdb handled the public reads itself, with Q25 trimming in fastp and clone calling in MiXCR, and kept productive beta chains. Each entry is one CDR3 protein sequence, shown with its most common DNA and genes. The V and J calls, along with clone size, are taken from TCRdb and not from the paper's own processing. The sample table lists 20,000 to 25,000 distinct CDR3 sequences, 2% to 2.5% of them with a count of one. Of the sample, more than 5% falls within the top ten clones.

What this sample's treatment or condition label stands for: alpha-V12: anti-TRBV12 scFv linked to anti-CD3 scFv. T cells were expanded from blood mononuclear cells for 2 to 3 days using either anti-CD3 antibody OKT3 or CD3/CD28 Dynabeads. For the anti-TRBV12 bispecific sample, Jurkat leukemia cells were cocultured with normal T cells, and the comparison was a control coculture using an anti-CD19 bispecific. Expanded T cells were maintained in RPMI 1640 supplemented with around 9% fetal bovine serum, recombinant human IL-2 (about 98 IU/ml) and IL-7 (roughly 5 ng/ml). Each coculture mixed about 50,000 target cells and about 50,000 normal T cells with bispecific antibody in 75 to 100 ul and was incubated at 37 degrees C for approximately 17 hours. Each bispecific antibody was composed of two single-chain variable fragments, which were expressed in a single-chain diabody format with a His tag. The effector T cells were obtained from healthy human donors, with peripheral blood mononuclear cells isolated from leukapheresis samples by Ficoll density gradient centrifugation.

This clonotype was counted ten times or more. The antigen it recognizes is unknown. Base qualities are not at hand, and no much larger clone is one base apart. V is shortened by 0 bases, J by 2 bases, and the region joining them spans 11 bases. CDR1 and CDR2 were assigned from the germline V gene as MNHEY and SVGAGI. The CDR3 has 15 amino acids, counting the end cysteine and phenylalanine. Only CDR3 DNA is held: 45 bases, read in frame from base 1. Sequencing was performed on healthy donor T cells cultured with leukemia cells, taken from a culture containing a bispecific antibody targeting TCR Vbeta12. The TCR originated in a human donor in good health. Some clones in this sample may be carry-over from other donors' samples. This sequence uses TRBV6-5 and TRBJ2-7, with no reliable assignment of the D segment. The DNA sequence reads TGTGCCAGCAGTTACTCGAACGAACAGACCTACGAGCAGTACTTC. It codes for CASSYSNEQTYEQYF.